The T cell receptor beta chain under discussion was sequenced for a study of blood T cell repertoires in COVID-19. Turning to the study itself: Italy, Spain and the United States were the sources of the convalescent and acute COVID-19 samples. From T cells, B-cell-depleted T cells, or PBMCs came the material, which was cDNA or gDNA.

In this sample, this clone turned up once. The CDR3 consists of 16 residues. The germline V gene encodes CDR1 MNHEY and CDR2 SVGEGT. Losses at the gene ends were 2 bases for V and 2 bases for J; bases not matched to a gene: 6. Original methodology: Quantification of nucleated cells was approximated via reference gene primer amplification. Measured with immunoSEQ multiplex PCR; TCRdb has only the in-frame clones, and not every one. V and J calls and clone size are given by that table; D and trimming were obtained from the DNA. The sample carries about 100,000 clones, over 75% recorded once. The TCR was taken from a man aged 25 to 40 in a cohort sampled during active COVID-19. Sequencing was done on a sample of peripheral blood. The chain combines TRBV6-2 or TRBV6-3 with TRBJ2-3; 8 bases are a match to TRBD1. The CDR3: CASSYGRDRFTDTQYF. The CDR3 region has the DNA TGTGCCAGCAGTTACGGTCGGGACAGGTTCACAGATACGCAGTATTTT.